This T cell receptor beta chain was sequenced during a study of T-cell reconstitution after alpha-beta-depleted transplantation in children (dated by TCRdb to about 2016). General notes on the study: The study quantitatively tracked T-cell immune reconstitution after TCRalphabeta/CD19-depleted allogeneic hematopoietic cell transplantation in children using TCR repertoire profiling. Beyond this particular receptor, the publication reports: Apparently early alphabetaT-cell count recovery about two months after transplant reportedly relied on only several hundred rapidly expanded clones derived from non-depleted graft cells. In some patients, high TCRbeta diversity at day 60 was attributed to recipient T cells and intrathymic progenitors that had survived conditioning. Over subsequent months, a decline in hyperexpanded clone frequencies was noted, and after one year, T-cell counts and TCRbeta diversity were mostly ascribed to newly produced T cells.

On this clonotype: This receptor's antigen is unknown. There are no base qualities to consult, and no much larger clone falls within one base.

The CDR3 goes from the cysteine to the phenylalanine over 16 residues. The sequence is cut down to CDR3 DNA, 48 bases in frame from base 1. CDR1 and CDR2, per the germline V gene, are SGHRS and YFSETQ. V is cut back by 2 bases and J by 1 base, with 9 bases in the junction unmatched. The treatment or condition label for this specimen denotes: allogeneic hematopoietic cell transplantation with graft depleted of TCRalphabeta T cells and CD19 B cells. Transplant recipients were children who received TCRalphabeta/CD19-depleted allogeneic hematopoietic cell grafts. The library was prepared using PCR. Instrument used: Illumina HiSeq 2500. To normalize quantification of the TCRbeta repertoire, the TCR libraries were built with molecular barcoding that relied on unique molecular identifiers. TCRdb redid the processing of the public reads, applying fastp at Q25 and MiXCR, and retained in-frame beta chains. Entries that share a CDR3 protein sequence are merged under the most common genes and DNA. The sample table lists some 840,000 distinct CDR3 sequences, under 20% of them with a count of one. The ten largest account for around 5% of the sample.

The sample here was PBMCs, mostly from graft donor cells, taken 360 days after TCRalphabeta/CD19-depleted stem cell transplant. This clonotype was sampled from a male patient younger than 18 who had a stem cell transplant for acute lymphoblastic leukemia, so the T cells may come from the graft donor. The sequence is built from TRBV5-1 and TRBJ2-7, and TRBD2 aligns with 7 junction nucleotides. The bases are TGCGCCAGCAGCTTTGCGGGAGCCGCACTTTCCTACGAGCAGTACTTC. It codes for CASSFAGAALSYEQYF.